Shown below are 26 T cell receptor beta chains from a single sample sequenced in a study of blood T cells in healthy people across ages. Through a sample-barcoded 5' primer and a J-beta primer mix, a second PCR was run for roughly 7 to 11 cycles. TCRdb called the 5' RACE reads again in MiXCR, with one record for every CDR3 protein. The table lists about a million distinct CDR3 sequences, approximately 50% of them singletons. The specimen was blood. The source is a woman in her fifties or sixties in good health.

This clonotype was detected only a few times. In DNA, the CDR3 is TGTGCCAGCAGCTCGAATAGAAAAGCGCAGTATTTT. It encodes CASSSNRKAQYF. The rearrangement links TRBV7-2 to TRBJ2-3; the D is unclear. Germline CDR1 and CDR2: SGHTA and FQGNSA. Deletions cut 4 bases from V and 10 bases from J, with 12 bases between. The CDR3 spans 12 residues.

The rearrangement uses TRBV27 and TRBJ2-7, with 8 bases lining up with TRBD2. Germline V gene data show CDR1 as MNHEY and CDR2 as SMNVEV (reference sequence). CDR3 length equals 16 residues. The junction had 11 bases not matched to a gene; V was cut back by 5 bases and J by 2 bases. CDR3 residues: CASSPSSGPFPYEQYF. The CDR3 coding sequence is TGTGCCAGCAGTCCCTCTAGCGGGCCCTTTCCCTACGAGCAGTACTTC.

This rearrangement joins TRBV5-1 to TRBJ1-1; a possible D gene is TRBD1 (6 bases). The CDR3 is made up of 14 amino acids. Trimming removed 4 bases from V and 1 base from J, with 11 bases in between. Germline CDR1 and CDR2: SGHRS and YFSETQ. In nucleotides, the CDR3 is TGCGCCAGCAGCGCCTTGGACAGGAACACTGAAGCTTTCTTT. The encoded protein is CASSALDRNTEAFF. The full variable domain, with the rest looked up from reference TRBV5-1 and TRBJ1-1, is KAGVTQTPRYLIKTRGQQVTLSCSPISGHRSVSWYQQTPGQGLQFLFEYFSETQRNKGNFPGRFSGRQFSNSRSEMNVSTLELGDSALYLCASSALDRNTEAFFGQGTRLTVV.

This rearrangement joins TRBV6-2 or TRBV6-3 to TRBJ2-3, with 7 nucleotides matching TRBD1. Germline loops: CDR1 MNHEY, CDR2 SVGEGT. V gave up 5 bases and J gave up 4 bases; unmatched junction bases: 6. CDR3 length: 14 amino acids. CDR3 protein: CASSLTTGADTQYF. In nucleotides, the CDR3 is TGTGCCAGCAGTCTTACCACAGGGGCAGATACGCAGTATTTT.

The chain carries TRBV7-9 and TRBJ2-7, with D perhaps TRBD2 (6 bases). Trimming removed 8 bases from V and 3 bases from J, with 17 bases in between. The CDR3 sequence is 14 residues long. The V gene's germline CDR1 is SEHNR and CDR2 FQNEAQ (reference sequence). As DNA, the CDR3 is TGTGCCAGCGCGGGATTAGCGGAGCTCTACGAGCAGTACTTC. It yields the protein CASAGLAELYEQYF.

The rearrangement joins TRBV6-5 to TRBJ1-2, with 9 nucleotides matching TRBD1. This CDR3 region has 14 residues. J lost 4 bases, V lost 7 bases, and 7 bases had no gene match. In germline, CDR1 is MNHEY, CDR2 SVGAGI. The chain's CDR3 is CASTGDRDGYGYTF. CDR3 nucleotide sequence: TGTGCCAGCACCGGGGACAGGGACGGCTATGGCTACACCTTC.

Of note for this clonotype: A much larger clone differs from this one at a single base, so this may be a read error. This chain joins TRBV3-1 and TRBJ2-1; 8 bases fit TRBD2. Matching the DNA end better, TRBJ2-7 makes the J call doubtful. This CDR3 spans 16 amino acids. Germline CDR1 is LGHDT and CDR2 is YNNKEL (reference sequence). The CDR3 here is CASRDRVSSGINEQYF. In nucleotides, the CDR3 is TGTGCCAGCAGGGATCGAGTGAGTAGCGGGATCAATGAGCAGTACTTC.

This rearrangement joins TRBV30 to TRBJ1-1; D gene unclear. CDR1 and CDR2 (germline): GTSNPN, SVGIG (reference sequence). Trimming took off 2 bases at V and 4 bases at J, with 11 bases between the two ends. The CDR3 spans 13 residues. CDR3 nucleotide sequence: TGTGCCTGGAGTTGGGAGGGAGGCACTGAAGCTTTCTTT. This sequence encodes CAWSWEGGTEAFF.

The rearrangement links TRBV3-1 to TRBJ2-1; 7 positions match TRBD2. This CDR3 has 15 amino acids. V lost 6 bases and J lost 2; bases outside the gene matches: 7. The germline CDR1 and CDR2 sequences are LGHDT and YNNKEL (reference sequence). The CDR3 nucleotides read TGTGCCAGCAGACAGAAGCGGGATACCTACAATGAGCAGTTCTTC. As protein: CASRQKRDTYNEQFF.

The chain uses TRBV28 and TRBJ2-1, with TRBD2 matching 11 bases. Germline V gene data show CDR1 as MDHEN and CDR2 as SYDVKM. CDR3 length equals 20 residues. V shed 6 bases, J shed 0 bases, and the junction held 16 bases outside the gene matches. The chain's CDR3 is CASSFGLAGSVLSSYNEQFF. DNA for the CDR3: TGTGCCAGCAGCTTTGGACTAGCGGGCAGCGTCCTAAGCTCCTACAATGAGCAGTTCTTC.

A note on this clonotype: An end of the junction does not agree with germline; a read error may underlie this. This chain connects TRBV9 to TRBJ2-7, with 10 positions matching TRBD2. Germline-derived CDR1 and CDR2 are SGDLS and YYNGEE. The CDR3 has 14 amino acids. CDR3: CVSSQAGGNYEQYF. As DNA, the CDR3 is TGTGTCAGCAGCCAAGCGGGAGGGAATTACGAGCAGTACTTC.

The CDR3 spells CASSPMNEANEKLFF. In DNA form, the CDR3 reads TGTGCCAGCAGCCCTATGAATGAGGCTAATGAAAAACTGTTTTTT. The chain links TRBV7-8 to TRBJ1-4; no reliable D call. The germline CDR1 and CDR2 sequences are SGHVS and FQNEAQ. The ends were cut back, 5 bases at V and 3 bases at J, with 13 bases in the middle. The CDR3 extends over 15 amino acids. Full variable domain (rest looked up from reference TRBV7-8 and TRBJ1-4): GAGVSQSPRYKVAKRGQDVALRCDPISGHVSLFWYQQALGQGPEFLTYFQNEAQLDKSGLPSDRFFAERPEGSVSTLKIQRTQQEDSAVYLCASSPMNEANEKLFFGSGTQLSVL.

The V and J genes are TRBV20-1 and TRBJ2-1, with TRBD2 matching 12 bases. Germline CDR1 reads DFQATT; CDR2 reads SNEGSKA (reference sequence). Trimming removed 6 bases from V and 3 bases from J; junction bases left unmatched: 6. CDR3 length: 15 amino acids. This CDR3 reads CSAETSGSLYNEQFF. CDR3 in DNA: TGCAGTGCGGAGACTAGCGGGAGTCTCTACAATGAGCAGTTCTTC.

The chain carries TRBV9 and TRBJ2-3, with D possibly called TRBD1 or TRBD2 (5 bases each). The CDR3 consists of 16 residues. The V gene's germline CDR1 is SGDLS and CDR2 YYNGEE. Trimming cost V 4 bases and J 7 bases, with 22 bases left between them. The DNA of the CDR3 is TGTGCCAGCAGCTTCCCGGGACGGAGAGTCGTAAATACGCAGTATTTT. Translating it yields CASSFPGRRVVNTQYF.

A few counts support this clonotype. This chain uses TRBV2 with TRBJ2-5; D possibly corresponds to TRBD1 (7 bases). V lost 6 bases to trimming and J lost 7 bases, with 12 bases between them. There are 12 residues in the CDR3. Germline V gene sequence: CDR1 SNHLY, CDR2 FYNNEI. Here the CDR3 reads CASSYQGGTQYF. In DNA, the CDR3 is TGTGCCAGCAGCTATCAGGGGGGGACCCAGTACTTC.

This clonotype was seen once. This chain uses TRBV20-1 with TRBJ2-4, with D possibly being TRBD1 (5 bases). The J call may be faulty, since TRBJ2-5 better matches the DNA end. The CDR3 consists of 13 residues. Germline loops: CDR1 DFQATT, CDR2 SNEGSKA (reference sequence). CDR3 region: CSAARQIQETQYF. Here the CDR3 DNA reads TGCAGTGCCGCTCGACAGATACAAGAGACCCAGTACTTC.

This clonotype was picked up a small number of times. The V and J genes are TRBV28 and TRBJ2-5, with no clear D. The assigned J gene may be wrong: the sequence end matches TRBJ2-7 better. The germline V gene encodes CDR1 MDHEN and CDR2 SYDVKM. The CDR3 consists of 15 residues. The CDR3 coding sequence is TGTGCCAGCAGTTTAGGTTTCCTGGCAGGCGACGAGCAGTACTTC. Its protein product is CASSLGFLAGDEQYF.

The V and J genes are TRBV9 and TRBJ2-2; TRBD2 matches at 7 bases. The J segment lost 1 base and the V segment lost 4 bases, leaving 7 bases of the junction unmatched. This CDR3 comprises 16 residues. Germline V gene lookup returns CDR1 SGDLS and CDR2 YYNGEE. Written as DNA, the CDR3 is TGTGCCAGCAGCATATGGACTAGTGGGAACACCGGGGAGCTGTTTTTT. This sequence encodes CASSIWTSGNTGELFF.

This clonotype was observed a few times. The chain has TRBV29-1 and TRBJ2-1; 11 bases match TRBD1. V lost 3 bases and J lost 8; bases outside the gene matches: 3. CDR1 SQVTM and CDR2 ANQGSEA come from the germline V gene. The CDR3 length is 13 residues. The CDR3 nucleotides read TGCAGCGTTGAGGGACAGGGGGTCGATGAGCAGTTCTTC. It codes for CSVEGQGVDEQFF.

This clonotype was detected only a few times. The chain carries TRBV3-1 and TRBJ2-3, with unresolved D. The CDR3 is 13 amino acids. Germline V gives CDR1 LGHDT, CDR2 YNNKEL (reference sequence). The ends were cut back, 1 base at V and 6 bases at J, with 8 bases in the middle. CDR3 sequence reads: CASSQGLPDTQYF. The CDR3 nucleotides are TGTGCCAGCAGCCAAGGCCTTCCGGATACGCAGTATTTT.

The CDR3 nucleotides are TGTGCCACCAGCAGAGTGGGGAAAAGGGTCTATGGCTACACCTTC. As protein: CATSRVGKRVYGYTF. This chain links TRBV15 with TRBJ1-2, with D unclear. The V and J ends lost 1 base and 4 bases respectively, with 13 bases between them. The CDR3 consists of 15 residues. Germline V lookup: CDR1 LNHNV, CDR2 YYDKDF (reference sequence).

The CDR3 region has the DNA TGTGCCAGCAGTTCGGGTCAAGGACAGAATTACAATGAGCAGTTCTTC. It codes for CASSSGQGQNYNEQFF. The rearrangement links TRBV6-2 or TRBV6-3 to TRBJ2-1; tentatively, D is TRBD1 (6 bases). The CDR3 contains 16 residues. V lost 4 bases and J lost 4, with 17 bases in between. Germline V lookup: CDR1 MNHEY, CDR2 SVGEGT.

This clonotype was counted between two and nine times. This sequence joins TRBV6-6 and TRBJ2-3; 7 nucleotides align to TRBD1. This CDR3 contains 16 residues. CDR1 and CDR2 from the germline V gene are MNHNY and SVGAGI (reference sequence). Trimming took 8 bases from V and 4 from J; bases not matched to a gene: 15. CDR3 sequence reads: CASALQGPLGADTQYF. DNA of the CDR3: TGTGCCAGCGCCTTACAGGGGCCGCTGGGTGCAGATACGCAGTATTTT.

The chain has TRBV7-9 and TRBJ2-3; D is unclear. The length of the CDR3 is 14 residues. V lost 1 base, J lost 0 bases, and 5 bases lay in between. Germline CDR1 SEHNR, CDR2 FQNEAQ (reference sequence). For the CDR3, the DNA is TGTGCCAGCAGCTTAGAGATCAGCACAGATACGCAGTATTTT. Protein product: CASSLEISTDTQYF.

CDR3 sequence: CSASPGTGRQPQHF. For the CDR3, the DNA is TGCAGTGCTAGCCCCGGGACAGGGAGGCAGCCCCAGCATTTT. This rearrangement joins TRBV20-1 to TRBJ1-5, with 9 bases aligning to TRBD1. V shed 3 bases and J 7 bases; nucleotides not matched to a gene: 7. This CDR3 contains 14 residues. CDR1 is DFQATT and CDR2 is SNEGSKA in the germline V gene (reference sequence).

The chain combines TRBV20-1 with TRBJ2-5, with 9 bases matching TRBD2. The J call may not be correct, given that the DNA end is closer to TRBJ2-7. Germline CDR1 reads DFQATT; CDR2 reads SNEGSKA (reference sequence). There are 16 residues in the CDR3. DNA of the CDR3: TGCAGTGCTAGAGATGGAATAGCGGGAGTATACTACGAGCAGTACTTC. Residues: CSARDGIAGVYYEQYF.